Listed below are T cell receptor beta chains from one sample, sequenced in a study of T cell clones after liver transplantation. Produced via immunoSEQ multiplex PCR; TCRdb's table is partial and in-frame only. The sample has fewer than 85,000 clones, 75% to 90% seen once; the top ten hold roughly 2.8%. The source was CD4+ T cells from blood, collected at the 22-month timepoint. These receptors all come from a human patient who received a liver transplant. Some T cells may be provided by the graft donor. CDR3s include the opening cysteine and the closing phenylalanine or tryptophan. The D gene is left open where the match is weak. Some rows mark clone size as missing; the rest say once, few, many or name a class of expanded clone.

>TRBJ2-7|.|TRBV19|TRBD1
TGTGCCAGTAGTAATCAGGCCAGGGGGTCCTACGAGCAGTACTTC
CASSNQARGSYEQYF
>TRBJ1-4|.|TRBV7-2|.
TGTGCCAGCAGCTTTCGGGCCCTTAATGAAAAACTGTTTTTT
CASSFRALNEKLFF
>TRBJ1-2|.|TRBV20-1|TRBD1
TGCAGGACGGACAGGGCGGGCTACACCTTC
CRTDRAGYTF
>TRBJ2-7|.|TRBV18|.
TGTGCCAGCTCTCAGAAGGGGGTAGGGTCCTACGAGCAGTACTTC
CASSQKGVGSYEQYF
>TRBJ1-1|once|TRBV19|TRBD1
TGTGCCAGTACTTCACAGGGGTCGAACACTGAAGCTTTCTTT
CASTSQGSNTEAFF
>TRBJ2-2|.|TRBV16|TRBD1
TGTGCCAGCAGCCATCGACAGGGCGCCGGGGAGCTGTTTTTT
CASSHRQGAGELFF
>TRBJ2-3|.|TRBV11-2|.
TGTGCCAGCAGCACCCCACGCACAGATACGCAGTATTTT
CASSTPRTDTQYF
>TRBJ1-2|.|TRBV2|.
TGTGCCAGCAGTGAGGCCCAGTATGGCTACACCTTC
CASSEAQYGYTF
>TRBJ2-3|.|TRBV7-3|.
TGTGCCAGCAGCTTGAGGGCGAGCACAGATACGCAGTATTTT
CASSLRASTDTQYF
>TRBJ2-1|.|TRBV6-5|TRBD2
TGTGCCAGCTCCAACGGGGGGGCCCTGGCCAATGAGCAGTTCTTC
CASSNGGALANEQFF
>TRBJ2-5|.|TRBV2|.
TGTGCCAGCAGGAATGAAGAGACCCAGTACTTC
CASRNEETQYF
>TRBJ1-5|.|TRBV4-3|.
TGCGCCAGCAGCCAAGAGGCAGAAATGGGTCAGCCCCAGCATTTT
CASSQEAEMGQPQHF
>TRBJ2-5|few|TRBV7-2|TRBD1
TGTGCCAGCAGCGCGCCCCCGGGACAGGGGAAGGAGACCCAGTACTTC
CASSAPPGQGKETQYF
>TRBJ1-2|.|TRBV10-3|.
TGTGCCATCAGTGAGCGGACGGAAGCTAACTATGGCTACACCTTC
CAISERTEANYGYTF
>TRBJ2-7|few|TRBV5-1|.
TGCGCCAGCAACACCGGGACTGGATCCTACGAGCAGTACTTC
CASNTGTGSYEQYF
>TRBJ1-1|.|TRBV7-9|.
TGTGCCAGCAGCACGACAGTCATGAACACTGAAGCTTTCTTT
CASSTTVMNTEAFF
>TRBJ2-7|.|TRBV19|.
TGTGCCAGTAGCAGGACAGCTCCCTACGAGCAGTACTTC
CASSRTAPYEQYF
>TRBJ1-4|once|TRBV5-1|TRBD1
TGCGCCAGCAGCTTGGGCCCAGGGGGTTCTGAAAAACTGTTTTTT
CASSLGPGGSEKLFF
>TRBJ1-4|.|TRBV7-9|.
TGTGCCAGCAGCTTCGGGACGGCCAATGAAAAACTGTTTTTT
CASSFGTANEKLFF
>TRBJ2-2|.|TRBV6-1|.
TGTGCCAGCAGTGACCCCCTTTGGGCCGGGGAGCTGTTTTTT
CASSDPLWAGELFF
>TRBJ1-1|once|TRBV30|.
TGTGCCTGGAGGTTCTGGGAGAACACTGAAGCTTTCTTT
CAWRFWENTEAFF
>TRBJ2-1|.|TRBV30|.
TGTGCCCAAAACAGGGATGTCAATGAGCAGTTCTTC
CAQNRDVNEQFF
>TRBJ2-2|few|TRBV7-2|.
TGTGCCAGCAGTGGACGGGGGCAGGGCGGGGAGCTGTTTTTT
CASSGRGQGGELFF
>TRBJ1-6|.|TRBV7-2|TRBD1
TGTGCCAGCAGCCTCCGGGACAGGGGGAGTTCACCCCTCCACTTT
CASSLRDRGSSPLHF
>TRBJ1-1|.|TRBV19|.
TGTGCCAGTAGTATAGGGATAATGAACACTGAAGCTTTCTTT
CASSIGIMNTEAFF
>TRBJ1-3|.|TRBV7-2|TRBD1
TGTGCCAGCAGCCAGACGACAGGGGCTGGAAACACCATATATTTT
CASSQTTGAGNTIYF
>TRBJ2-7|.|TRBV6-1|.
TGTGCCAGCAGTGAAGCCTGGACGGGTCTCTACGAGCAGTACTTC
CASSEAWTGLYEQYF
>TRBJ2-7|few|TRBV7-9|.
TGTGCCAGCAGCCCTACGGTCTACGAGCAGTACTTC
CASSPTVYEQYF
>TRBJ2-7|.|TRBV6-5|.
TGTGCCAGCAGAGGGAAGAGGGAGCAGTACTTC
CASRGKREQYF
>TRBJ1-3|.|TRBV25-1|.
TGTGCCAGCAGTGCCGACGGGTCTGGAAACACCATATATTTT
CASSADGSGNTIYF
>TRBJ2-6|.|TRBV15|.
TGTGCCACCACCGTAAATTCTGGGGCCAACGTCCTGACTTTC
CATTVNSGANVLTF
>TRBJ2-7|.|TRBV18|.
TGTGCCAGCTCACCAAGAGGCGACGAGCAGTACTTC
CASSPRGDEQYF
>TRBJ2-3|.|TRBV4-2|.
TGTGCCAGCAGCCAATCTAAGGGGCGGTCAGGGTTCACAGATACGCAGTATTTT
CASSQSKGRSGFTDTQYF
>TRBJ1-1|once|TRBV7-9|.
TGTGCCAGCAGCCCGTCCGCCCTCGTTGGGACTGAAGCTTTCTTT
CASSPSALVGTEAFF
>TRBJ2-1|.|TRBV11-3|.
TGTGCCAGCAGTTACCTTATGGGTAACGAGCAGTTCTTC
CASSYLMGNEQFF
>TRBJ1-4|.|TRBV19|.
TGTGCCAGTCTAGCTCCGGGGCGAGAAAAACTGTTTTTT
CASLAPGREKLFF
>TRBJ2-3|.|TRBV4-1|.
TGCGCCAGCAACGCCCGACTAGGCACAGATACGCAGTATTTT
CASNARLGTDTQYF
>TRBJ2-1|once|TRBV11-2|TRBD2
TGTGCCAGCAGCGCCCGGAAGCGGGAGAGCCCCTACAATGAGCAGTTCTTC
CASSARKRESPYNEQFF
>TRBJ1-5|.|TRBV5-1|.
TGCGCCAGCAGCTTGGCAGGAGGGGTTGAGCAGCCCCAGCATTTT
CASSLAGGVEQPQHF
>TRBJ1-3|.|TRBV9|.
TGTGCCAGCAGCGCCAGCGCAGGGGTAGGAAACACCATATATTTT
CASSASAGVGNTIYF
>TRBJ2-7|.|TRBV19|.
TGTGCCAGTAGCCCGGGACATAACTACGAGCAGTACTTC
CASSPGHNYEQYF
>TRBJ2-7|.|TRBV6-5|TRBD1
TGTGCCAGCAGTTACGCCGGGACAGACACCTACGAGCAGTACTTC
CASSYAGTDTYEQYF
>TRBJ2-5|.|TRBV5-5|TRBD1
TGTGCCAGCAGCCCAGGGACAGGGGGTTTAGAGACCCAGTACTTC
CASSPGTGGLETQYF
>TRBJ1-1|.|TRBV5-6|.
TGTGCCAGCAGCTCGAGCTTACCAGTGGCTGAAGCTTTCTTT
CASSSSLPVAEAFF
>TRBJ1-5|.|TRBV6-1|.
TGTGCCAGCAGTGGGGCCAACAATCAGCCCCAGCATTTT
CASSGANNQPQHF
>TRBJ2-5|.|TRBV6-1|.
TGTGCCAGCATGCGGGGACGCCAAGAGACCCAGTACTTC
CASMRGRQETQYF
>TRBJ2-7|.|TRBV18|.
TGTGCCAGCTCACCTGGCCACGAGCAGTACTTC
CASSPGHEQYF
>TRBJ1-3|.|TRBV5-6|.
TGTGCCAGCAGCTTTGCGGGGATTTCTGGAAACACCATATATTTT
CASSFAGISGNTIYF
>TRBJ1-5|once|TRBV6-5|TRBD1
TGTGCCAGCAGCCCTCGACAGGGCTATCAGCCCCAGCATTTT
CASSPRQGYQPQHF
>TRBJ2-5|.|TRBV5-4|.
TGTGCCAGCAGCTTGCTGGGGGTGGGGGAGACCCAGTACTTC
CASSLLGVGETQYF
>TRBJ2-5|.|TRBV27|TRBD2
TGTGCCAGCAGTTTGCAGACTAGCGGGGGGTGGGAGACCCAGTACTTC
CASSLQTSGGWETQYF
>TRBJ2-7|.|TRBV7-3|.
TGTGCCAGCAGCTCGAGTGGTAGGGAATGGGGCGAGCAGTACTTC
CASSSSGREWGEQYF
>TRBJ2-5|.|TRBV2|.
TGTGCCACAAGGGACAACCAAGAGACCCAGTACTTC
CATRDNQETQYF
>TRBJ2-1|.|TRBV11-2|.
TGTGCCAGCAGCTTATTAGCGCCACCAAGCAATGAGCAGTTCTTC
CASSLLAPPSNEQFF